These T cell receptor beta chains were read from a single sample in a study of OX40 agonist ivuxolimab in advanced cancers. Clones were read by immunoSEQ multiplex PCR, and TCRdb kept only the in-frame ones, dropping some. The table has tens of thousands of clones, roughly 80% seen once. The sample consisted of CD4+ or CD8+ T cells sorted from blood, taken in a trial of the OX40 agonist ivuxolimab. These receptors were obtained from an adult with an advanced solid tumor such as melanoma, head and neck, liver or kidney cancer. CDR3s include the opening cysteine and the closing phenylalanine or tryptophan. D genes are given only for firm matches. Clone sizes are given selectively: once, few, many, or a class where the clone is expanded.

V gene: TRBV7-8
clone size: .
D gene: TRBD1
J gene: TRBJ1-6
CDR3 protein: CASSRDSNSPLHF
CDR3 DNA: TGTGCCAGCAGCCGGGACAGCAATTCACCCCTCCACTTT

V gene: TRBV10-2
clone size: .
D gene: .
J gene: TRBJ2-7
CDR3 protein: CASSERGVRPYEQYF
CDR3 DNA: TGCGCCAGCAGTGAGAGAGGGGTAAGGCCCTACGAGCAGTACTTC

V gene: TRBV19
clone size: .
D gene: TRBD2
J gene: TRBJ2-7
CDR3 protein: CASGLADSYEQYF
CDR3 DNA: TGTGCCAGTGGGCTAGCGGACTCCTACGAGCAGTACTTC

V gene: TRBV9
clone size: few
D gene: TRBD1
J gene: TRBJ2-1
CDR3 protein: CASSFEDRGFYNEQFF
CDR3 DNA: TGTGCCAGCAGCTTCGAGGACAGGGGTTTCTACAATGAGCAGTTCTTC

V gene: TRBV5-5
clone size: .
D gene: .
J gene: TRBJ1-1
CDR3 protein: CASSLVLGRDTEAFF
CDR3 DNA: TGTGCCAGCAGCTTGGTGCTGGGGCGGGACACTGAAGCTTTCTTT

V gene: TRBV28
clone size: .
D gene: .
J gene: TRBJ1-5
CDR3 protein: CASRGRVGNQPQHF
CDR3 DNA: TGTGCCAGCAGGGGTCGGGTCGGCAATCAGCCCCAGCATTTT

V gene: TRBV19
clone size: .
D gene: .
J gene: TRBJ1-5
CDR3 protein: CASSIGRHRFMGQPQHF
CDR3 DNA: TGTGCCAGTAGTATAGGTCGGCACAGGTTCATGGGTCAGCCCCAGCATTTT

V gene: TRBV2
clone size: .
D gene: .
J gene: TRBJ1-6
CDR3 protein: CASTPRRAGSPLHF
CDR3 DNA: TGTGCCAGCACTCCTAGGAGGGCGGGTTCACCCCTCCACTTT

V gene: TRBV6-6
clone size: .
D gene: TRBD2
J gene: TRBJ2-3
CDR3 protein: CASSYSSSGGTDTQYF
CDR3 DNA: TGTGCCAGCAGTTACTCCTCTAGCGGGGGCACAGATACGCAGTATTTT

V gene: TRBV19
clone size: few
D gene: .
J gene: TRBJ1-5
CDR3 protein: CASTTWGRSNQPQHF
CDR3 DNA: TGTGCCAGTACCACTTGGGGGCGTAGCAATCAGCCCCAGCATTTT

V gene: TRBV9
clone size: .
D gene: .
J gene: TRBJ2-3
CDR3 protein: CASSLLSGTQYF
CDR3 DNA: TGTGCCAGCAGCCTCTTAAGCGGTACGCAGTATTTT

V gene: TRBV4-1
clone size: .
D gene: .
J gene: TRBJ1-6
CDR3 protein: CASSLKGGESSYNSPLHF
CDR3 DNA: TGCGCCAGCAGCCTTAAGGGGGGTGAAAGCTCCTATAATTCACCCCTCCACTTT

V gene: TRBV10-2
clone size: .
D gene: TRBD2
J gene: TRBJ2-1
CDR3 protein: CASSRGLAANEQFF
CDR3 DNA: TGCGCCAGCAGCAGAGGACTAGCGGCCAATGAGCAGTTCTTC

V gene: TRBV5-1
clone size: .
D gene: TRBD2
J gene: TRBJ2-3
CDR3 protein: CASSLEAGAASDTQYF
CDR3 DNA: TGCGCCAGCAGCTTGGAAGCGGGGGCCGCGTCAGATACGCAGTATTTT

V gene: TRBV7-3
clone size: .
D gene: .
J gene: TRBJ2-1
CDR3 protein: CASSLSGTYNEQFF
CDR3 DNA: TGTGCCAGCAGCTTAAGCGGGACCTACAATGAGCAGTTCTTC

V gene: TRBV29-1
clone size: .
D gene: .
J gene: TRBJ2-5
CDR3 protein: CSVAGEETQYF
CDR3 DNA: TGCAGCGTTGCCGGGGAAGAGACCCAGTACTTC

V gene: TRBV18
clone size: .
D gene: .
J gene: TRBJ1-1
CDR3 protein: CASSPRQNTEAFF
CDR3 DNA: TGTGCCAGCTCACCAAGGCAGAACACTGAAGCTTTCTTT

V gene: TRBV9
clone size: .
D gene: .
J gene: TRBJ1-2
CDR3 protein: CASSSRVGYGYTF
CDR3 DNA: TGTGCCAGCAGCTCCAGGGTTGGTTATGGCTACACCTTC

V gene: TRBV20-1
clone size: .
D gene: .
J gene: TRBJ1-3
CDR3 protein: CSASLVDTIYF
CDR3 DNA: TGCAGTGCTAGCCTAGTGGACACCATATATTTT

V gene: TRBV6-5
clone size: .
D gene: .
J gene: TRBJ2-5
CDR3 protein: CASSYTQVDAETQYF
CDR3 DNA: TGTGCCAGCAGTTACACTCAGGTCGACGCAGAGACCCAGTACTTC

V gene: TRBV2
clone size: .
D gene: .
J gene: TRBJ2-7
CDR3 protein: CASRVEYEQYF
CDR3 DNA: TGTGCCAGCCGGGTGGAGTACGAGCAGTACTTC

V gene: TRBV5-1
clone size: .
D gene: .
J gene: TRBJ2-5
CDR3 protein: CASSVGLFQETQYF
CDR3 DNA: TGCGCCAGCAGCGTGGGACTGTTCCAAGAGACCCAGTACTTC

V gene: TRBV6-5
clone size: .
D gene: .
J gene: TRBJ2-7
CDR3 protein: CASSYSLQGRDEQYF
CDR3 DNA: TGTGCCAGCAGTTACTCTTTACAGGGCCGGGACGAGCAGTACTTC

V gene: TRBV30
clone size: .
D gene: .
J gene: TRBJ1-2
CDR3 protein: CAWRSPGRPNYGYTF
CDR3 DNA: TGTGCCTGGAGGTCCCCGGGACGGCCGAACTATGGCTACACCTTC

V gene: TRBV7-9
clone size: .
D gene: .
J gene: TRBJ1-5
CDR3 protein: CASSTGKGGSNQPQHF
CDR3 DNA: TGTGCCAGCAGCACAGGGAAGGGGGGGAGCAATCAGCCCCAGCATTTT

V gene: TRBV30
clone size: .
D gene: .
J gene: TRBJ1-6
CDR3 protein: CAWSSGRLNSPLHF
CDR3 DNA: TGTGCCTGGAGTTCTGGGAGGCTAAATTCACCCCTCCACTTT

V gene: TRBV7-7
clone size: .
D gene: TRBD2
J gene: TRBJ2-7
CDR3 protein: CASSPSSGGSYEQYF
CDR3 DNA: TGTGCTAGCAGCCCGTCTAGCGGGGGCTCCTACGAGCAGTACTTC

V gene: TRBV9
clone size: .
D gene: TRBD1
J gene: TRBJ1-2
CDR3 protein: CASSIRDRMLYGYTF
CDR3 DNA: TGTGCCAGCAGCATCAGGGACAGGATGCTCTATGGCTACACCTTC

V gene: TRBV30
clone size: .
D gene: .
J gene: TRBJ2-7
CDR3 protein: CAWSLGGDTSLYEQYF
CDR3 DNA: TGTGCCTGGTCCCTTGGGGGGGACACCTCACTCTACGAGCAGTACTTC